This T cell receptor (beta chain) was observed in a study of cytomegalovirus exposure and HLA in healthy donors. V shed 2 bases and J 9 bases; nucleotides not matched to a gene: 7. Germline lookup yields CDR1 MGHRA and CDR2 YSYEKL. The length of the CDR3 is 14 residues. On this clone: Its antigen is unknown.

Findings of the study overall: Among TCR sequences, most were rare, though some public TCRs appeared in many donors. Productive status was seen about 87% or about 30% of the time for most TCR beta V segments in an earlier analysis. Overall, approximately 150 TCR beta chains were annotated as cytomegalovirus-associated.

In the PCR, 60 Vbeta and 13 Jbeta primers were used. In the authors' methods: Among the unique TCR beta chains that a later analysis counted, 80 million to 100 million in all, about 12 million were shared. TCRdb's table, derived via immunoSEQ multiplex PCR, lists solely in-frame clones and lacks some. From that table come the V and J calls and clone size; the DNA was used to work out D and trimming. The profile shows approximately 100,000 clones, 60% to 85% of them singletons. Sequencing was performed on PBMCs. J is TRBJ2-5 and V is TRBV4-1; 9 bases fit TRBD1. This receptor was taken from a man in his sixties in good health and CMV-seropositive. CDR3 amino acids: CASSQPGQGIAQYF. The DNA for the CDR3 is TGCGCCAGCAGCCAACCGGGACAGGGCATTGCCCAGTACTTC.